This TCR beta chain was obtained from a study of T-cell reconstitution after alpha-beta-depleted transplantation in children. Germline CDR1 SGHNT, CDR2 YENEEA. The V and J ends lost 4 bases and 5 bases respectively, with 15 bases between them. This CDR3 is 15 amino acids long. The TCRbeta library incorporated unique molecular identifiers. TCRdb re-called the PCR reads with MiXCR, one entry per CDR3 protein. The table includes 150,000 to 200,000 distinct CDR3 sequences, roughly 7.5% detected once. The material sequenced was PBMCs from the stem cell graft donor, taken from the stem cell graft. The chain carries TRBV11-3 and TRBJ2-1; D is possibly TRBD2 (5 bases). This sequence was found in a human donor who donated a stem cell graft to a child with Wiskott-Aldrich syndrome. CDR3 loop: CASSSRTGVDNEQFF. CDR3 nucleotides: TGTGCCAGCAGCTCGAGGACTGGGGTCGACAATGAGCAGTTCTTC.